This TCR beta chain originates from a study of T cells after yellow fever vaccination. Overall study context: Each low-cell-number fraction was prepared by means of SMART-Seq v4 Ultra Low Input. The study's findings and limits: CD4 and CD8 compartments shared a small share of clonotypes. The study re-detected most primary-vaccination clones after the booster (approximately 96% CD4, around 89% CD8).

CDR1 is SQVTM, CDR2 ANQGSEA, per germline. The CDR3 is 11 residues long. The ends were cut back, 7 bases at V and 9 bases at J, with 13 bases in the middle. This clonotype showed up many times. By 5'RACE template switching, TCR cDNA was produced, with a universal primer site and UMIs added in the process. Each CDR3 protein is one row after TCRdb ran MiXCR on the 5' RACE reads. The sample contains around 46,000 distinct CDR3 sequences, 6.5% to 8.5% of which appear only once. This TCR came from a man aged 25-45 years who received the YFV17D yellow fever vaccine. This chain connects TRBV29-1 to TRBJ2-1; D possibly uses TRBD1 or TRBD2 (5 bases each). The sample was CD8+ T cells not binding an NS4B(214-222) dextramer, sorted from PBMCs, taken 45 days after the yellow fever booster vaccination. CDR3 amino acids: CSAYRGFEQFF. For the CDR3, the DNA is TGCAGCGCCTACCGGGGCTTTGAGCAGTTCTTC.